This T cell receptor (beta chain) derives from a study of T-cell memory formation after mild COVID-19. Germline V gene data show CDR1 as SQVTM and CDR2 as ANQGSEA. V shed 0 bases and J shed 3 bases, with 8 bases lying between them. This CDR3 spans 13 amino acids. Concerning this clonotype itself: No conserved phenylalanine or tryptophan ends this CDR3, so it is likely a read error.

In TCRdb, the 5' RACE reads were re-called with MiXCR into one record per CDR3 protein. The sample gives under 600,000 distinct CDR3 sequences, less than 25% of which show up once; about 8.4% is in the top ten. The material sequenced was PBMCs or a T cell subset sorted from them (not recorded which). This chain links TRBV29-1 with TRBJ1-1; TRBD1 is a possible D gene (5 bases). This receptor was taken from an adult woman who had mild COVID-19 (a few samples of this study predate the infection). Cell type and time point are not known. CDR3 coding DNA: TGCAGCGTTGAAGAAGACAGTTACACTGAAGCTTTCCTT. This encodes CSVEEDSYTEAFL.